The TCR beta chain under discussion was sequenced for a study of blood T cells in healthy people across ages. Next came a second PCR, run for about 6 to 12 cycles, which used a sample-barcoded 5' primer along with a J-beta primer mix. Every cDNA molecule bore a tag from a template-switch adaptor containing 12 random nucleotides. Every sample returned 2.5 million or more CDR3-containing paired-end reads. Each CDR3 protein gets one entry after TCRdb re-called the 5' RACE reads with MiXCR. Here the sample spans some 710,000 distinct CDR3 sequences, 35% to 50% being singletons. The germline V and J ends were trimmed by 0 bases and 3 bases, with 9 bases remaining between them. This CDR3 has 15 residues. From germline, CDR1 is ENHRY and CDR2 SYGVKD. This clonotype was seen a handful of times. Healthy Caucasians from Russia aged roughly 6 to 95 served as donors. Every donor provided approximately 9.2 milliliters of peripheral blood.

Sequencing input: blood. The clonotype was recovered from a man at least 80 years old in good health. The chain recombines TRBV10-3 with TRBJ2-1; either TRBD1 or TRBD2 may supply D (5 bases each). The CDR3 region has the DNA TGTGCCATCAGTGAGTCGGGGGAAGACTACAATGAGCAGTTCTTC. This sequence encodes CAISESGEDYNEQFF.